Each of the 24 T cell receptor beta chains below was sequenced from the same sample in a study of beta chain features in type 1 diabetes. Sequenced material consisted of expressed TCRB transcripts (all of the isolated RNA was reverse transcribed). Libraries were prepared by immunoSEQ multiplex PCR; TCRdb keeps only in-frame clonotypes and omits some of them. Here the sample spans approximately 150,000 clones, about 9.1% being singletons. Sequenced input: central memory CD4+ T cells from blood. The receptors come from a woman aged 18-29 years in good health.

The J gene is TRBJ1-2, the V gene TRBV20-1; D remains ambiguous. CDR1 DFQATT and CDR2 SNEGSKA come from the germline V gene (reference sequence). V was shortened by 7 bases and J by 2 bases, with 8 bases between the two germline ends. The CDR3 sequence is 11 residues long. The CDR3 DNA follows: TGCAGTGTGACCGGGAACTATGGCTACACCTTC. Encoded protein: CSVTGNYGYTF.

The V call is TRBV9, the J call TRBJ2-2; D remains ambiguous. Per the germline V gene, CDR1 is SGDLS and CDR2 is YYNGEE. CDR3 length: 14 residues. V was trimmed by 4 bases and J by 5 bases, leaving 12 bases between them. The CDR3 DNA reads TGTGCCAGCAGCCTCACAGAGAATACCGGGGAGCTGTTTTTT. It translates to CASSLTENTGELFF.

This clone showed up just a few times. The rearrangement uses TRBV7-8 and TRBJ1-2; D call uncertain. Germline CDR1 and CDR2: SGHVS and FQNEAQ. V lost 5 bases to trimming and J lost 6 bases, with 10 bases between them. This CDR3 spans 12 amino acids. The CDR3 region is CASSTGWDGYTF. For the CDR3, the DNA is TGTGCCAGCAGCACGGGATGGGATGGCTACACCTTC.

This chain's CDR3 is CASSSLDRDGSDEQFF. As DNA, the CDR3 is TGTGCCAGCAGTTCCCTCGACAGGGATGGTTCCGATGAGCAGTTCTTC. The rearrangement joins TRBV6-6 to TRBJ2-1; 7 bases fit TRBD1. The V and J ends lost 4 bases and 8 bases, in that order; junction bases with no gene match: 14. There are 16 residues in the CDR3. CDR1 is MNHNY, CDR2 SVGAGI, per germline (reference sequence).

There are many counts of this clone. This rearrangement joins TRBV7-9 to TRBJ1-5; TRBD1 matches 8 bases. Per germline, CDR1 SEHNR and CDR2 FQNEAQ (reference sequence). This CDR3 is 13 amino acids long. V shed 5 bases, J shed 11 bases, and the junction held 8 bases outside the gene matches. CDR3 protein: CASSADRASAQHF. CDR3 nucleotide sequence: TGTGCCAGCAGCGCGGACAGGGCTTCGGCCCAGCATTTT.

The chain recombines TRBV28 with TRBJ2-3, with D tentatively TRBD2 (6 bases). This CDR3 contains 14 residues. Germline V gene lookup returns CDR1 MDHEN and CDR2 SYDVKM. Trimming shortened V by 4 bases and J by 1 base, and 9 bases separated the two germline ends. The CDR3 here is CASSSPSGTDTQYF. CDR3 bases: TGTGCCAGCAGTTCGCCTAGCGGCACAGATACGCAGTATTTT. Filled out from reference TRBV28 and TRBJ2-3, the complete variable domain reads DVKVTQSSRYLVKRTGEKVFLECVQDMDHENMFWYRQDPGLGLRLIYFSYDVKMKEKGDIPEGYSVSREKKERFSLILESASTNQTSMYLCASSSPSGTDTQYFGPGTRLTVL.

The chain couples TRBV7-9 to TRBJ2-1, with 9 bases aligning to TRBD1. The CDR3 covers 16 residues. In germline, CDR1 is SEHNR, CDR2 FQNEAQ (reference sequence). J gave up 3 bases and V 8 bases, and 11 bases lay outside the gene matches. CDR3 nucleotide sequence: TGTGCCAGCTTCGATTCCGGGACAGGGTACTACAATGAGCAGTTCTTC. Translated, it gives CASFDSGTGYYNEQFF.

J is TRBJ2-1 and V is TRBV7-2; the match to TRBD2 covers 7 bases. The CDR3 has 15 residues. CDR1 is SGHTA and CDR2 is FQGNSA in the germline V gene. Trimming at V came to 2 bases and at J to 8 bases, leaving 9 bases not matched to a gene. CDR3 DNA sequence: TGTGCCAGCAGCTTACTAGCGGTCCCCGTTGATGAGCAGTTCTTC. The encoded protein is CASSLLAVPVDEQFF.

In regard to this clone: Other DNA sequences from this sample encode an identical CDR3 as well. The chain recombines TRBV5-4 with TRBJ1-5; D not certain. The CDR3 covers 14 residues. Germline V gives CDR1 SGHNT, CDR2 YYREEE (reference sequence). Between the trimmed V and J ends, which lost 0 bases and 2 bases, there was a span of 6 bases. This chain's CDR3 is CASSLDRGNQPQHF. Here the CDR3 DNA reads TGTGCCAGCAGCTTGGACCGAGGCAATCAGCCCCAGCATTTT.

This clone was picked up a small number of times. CDR3 DNA: TGCAGCGTTGAAGAAGGTACCGGGACAAGGCAGTTCTTC. Amino acids: CSVEEGTGTRQFF. This sequence joins TRBV29-1 and TRBJ2-1, with D maybe TRBD1 (6 bases). Trimming stripped 0 bases from V and 12 bases from J, with 15 bases between. This CDR3 comprises 13 residues. Per germline, CDR1 SQVTM and CDR2 ANQGSEA.

This clone was picked up a small number of times. As DNA, the CDR3 is TGTGCCAGCAGCTTAGATCGGGGGGAAAACTATGGCTACACCTTC. This codes for CASSLDRGENYGYTF. The chain employs TRBV7-9 and TRBJ1-2; D may be TRBD1 (5 bases). CDR1 and CDR2 (germline): SEHNR, FQNEAQ (reference sequence). This CDR3 has 15 residues. With 1 base removed from V and 2 bases from J, the gap between germline ends came to 11 bases.

The genes are TRBV11-2 and TRBJ1-5; a possible D gene is TRBD1 (5 bases). Trimming cost V 3 bases and J 2 bases, with 11 bases left between them. The CDR3 is made up of 15 amino acids. The germline CDR1 and CDR2 sequences are SGHAT and FQNNGV. CDR3 amino acids: CASSFGRDGNQPQHF. CDR3 bases: TGTGCCAGCAGCTTTGGCAGGGATGGCAATCAGCCCCAGCATTTT.

V and J are TRBV25-1 and TRBJ1-3; D remains unclear. The CDR3 length is 15 residues. V was clipped by 6 bases and J by 2 bases, with 14 bases between them. Germline CDR1 is MGHDK and CDR2 is SYGVNS. The CDR3 DNA reads as TGTGCCAGCAGCGGTGCGGCGGCTACTGGAAACACCATATATTTT. Amino acid sequence: CASSGAAATGNTIYF.

This chain uses TRBV11-3 with TRBJ2-1; 8 bases are a match to TRBD2. The CDR3 loop spans 18 amino acids. V lost 0 bases to trimming and J lost 0 bases; unmatched junction nucleotides: 7. CDR1 is SGHNT, CDR2 YENEEA, per germline. CDR3 DNA sequence: TGTGCCAGCAGCTTAGATCAAAGCGGGAGTAGCTCCTACAATGAGCAGTTCTTC. This codes for CASSLDQSGSSSYNEQFF.

The J gene is TRBJ1-2, the V gene TRBV6-5; 8 bases are shared with TRBD1. The CDR3 has 14 residues. V lost 2 bases and J lost 4; bases outside the gene matches: 3. Germline V gene data show CDR1 as MNHEY and CDR2 as SVGAGI. The CDR3 DNA follows: TGTGCCAGCAGTTACGGGACAGGCACCTATGGCTACACCTTC. Its translation: CASSYGTGTYGYTF.

The rearrangement joins TRBV7-2 to TRBJ2-2; TRBD1 agrees at 9 bases. The CDR3 has 14 residues. CDR1 is SGHTA, CDR2 FQGNSA, per germline. The J segment lost 6 bases and the V segment lost 5 bases, leaving 4 bases of the junction unmatched. CDR3 DNA: TGTGCCAGCAGCGCCCGACAGGGGGCCGGGGAGCTGTTTTTT. Its protein is CASSARQGAGELFF. Supplemented by reference TRBV7-2 and TRBJ2-2, the full variable domain reads GAGVSQSPSNKVTEKGKDVELRCDPISGHTALYWYRQSLGQGLEFLIYFQGNSAPDKSGLPSDRFSAERTGGSVSTLTIQRTQQEDSAVYLCASSARQGAGELFFGEGSRLTVL.

This clone appeared a single time. This chain uses TRBV27 with TRBJ1-2; 11 nucleotides align to TRBD1. The CDR3 length is 14 residues. Per the germline V gene, CDR1 is MNHEY and CDR2 is SMNVEV (reference sequence). Trimming at V came to 7 bases and at J to 8 bases, leaving 9 bases not matched to a gene. CDR3: CASMSGTGGSGYTF. The CDR3 nucleotides are TGTGCCAGCATGTCGGGGACAGGGGGGTCCGGCTACACCTTC.

The J gene is TRBJ2-3, the V gene TRBV29-1; D gene uncertain. V was clipped by 7 bases and J by 4 bases, with 12 bases between them. Germline CDR1 is SQVTM and CDR2 is ANQGSEA. The CDR3 is 12 amino acids. The chain's CDR3 is CSGVLEPDTQYF. For the CDR3, the DNA is TGCAGCGGTGTCCTCGAGCCAGATACGCAGTATTTT.

The chain employs TRBV2 and TRBJ2-3; TRBD1 is a possible D gene (5 bases). V lost 4 bases and J 0 bases, leaving 11 bases between the germline ends. From germline, CDR1 is SNHLY and CDR2 FYNNEI. This CDR3 has 15 amino acids. CDR3 protein: CASSVRGMSTDTQYF. The CDR3 bases are TGTGCCAGCAGTGTAAGGGGAATGAGCACAGATACGCAGTATTTT.

V usage is TRBV20-1 and J usage is TRBJ2-7, with D tentatively TRBD1 (5 bases). With 3 bases removed from V and 3 bases from J, the gap between germline ends came to 6 bases. The CDR3 extends over 11 amino acids. Germline CDR1 reads DFQATT; CDR2 reads SNEGSKA (reference sequence). The CDR3 DNA is TGCAGTGCTAGCGACAGCTACGAGCAGTACTTC. It translates to CSASDSYEQYF.

The rearrangement joins TRBV30 to TRBJ2-7; 12 nucleotides align to TRBD2. The CDR3 sequence is 15 residues long. V lost 3 bases, J lost 8 bases, and 11 bases stayed unmatched. The germline CDR1 and CDR2 sequences are GTSNPN and SVGIG (reference sequence). CDR3: CAWRQGTSGGFKQYF. DNA for the CDR3: TGTGCCTGGAGACAGGGCACTAGCGGGGGGTTCAAGCAGTACTTC.

The chain carries TRBV5-1 and TRBJ1-5; D possibly corresponds to TRBD1 (6 bases). The ends were cut back, 3 bases at V and 15 bases at J, with 16 bases in the middle. This CDR3 is built from 12 residues. CDR1 is SGHRS and CDR2 is YFSETQ in the germline V gene. CDR3 residues: CASSSTGRKWHF. CDR3 nucleotides: TGCGCCAGCAGCTCCACAGGGAGAAAGTGGCATTTT. The variable domain in full, completed from reference TRBV5-1 and TRBJ1-5, reads KAGVTQTPRYLIKTRGQQVTLSCSPISGHRSVSWYQQTPGQGLQFLFEYFSETQRNKGNFPGRFSGRQFSNSRSEMNVSTLELGDSALYLCASSSTGRKWHFGDGTRLSIL.

The V and J genes are TRBV4-1 and TRBJ1-4, with 12 bases lining up with TRBD1. V shed 0 bases, J shed 9 bases, and the junction held 2 bases outside the gene matches. The CDR3 spans 15 residues. Germline assignment: CDR1 MGHRA and CDR2 YSYEKL. The CDR3 DNA reads TGCGCCAGCAGCCAAGATGGGGACAGGGGGCAAAAACTGTTTTTT. It specifies CASSQDGDRGQKLFF.

This clone was observed a single time. The chain links TRBV30 to TRBJ1-2, with D possibly matching TRBD1 (6 bases). From germline, CDR1 is GTSNPN and CDR2 SVGIG (reference sequence). The ends were cut back, 2 bases at V and 6 bases at J, with 7 bases in the middle. This CDR3 has 11 residues. Here the CDR3 DNA reads TGTGCCTGGAGTAACAGGGATGGCTACACCTTC. Translated: CAWSNRDGYTF.